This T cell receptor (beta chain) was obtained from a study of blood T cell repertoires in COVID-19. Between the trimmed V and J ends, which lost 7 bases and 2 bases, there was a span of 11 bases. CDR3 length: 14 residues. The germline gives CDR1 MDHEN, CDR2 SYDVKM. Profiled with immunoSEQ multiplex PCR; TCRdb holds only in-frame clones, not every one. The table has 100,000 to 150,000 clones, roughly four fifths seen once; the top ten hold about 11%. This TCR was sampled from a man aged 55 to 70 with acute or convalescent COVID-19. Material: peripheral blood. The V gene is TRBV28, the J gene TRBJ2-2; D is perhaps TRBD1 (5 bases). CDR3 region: CASKGQGNTGELFF. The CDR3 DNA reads TGTGCCAGCAAGGGGCAGGGAAACACCGGGGAGCTGTTTTTT.